A selection of T cell receptor beta chains follows, all from one sample in a study of cytomegalovirus exposure and HLA in healthy donors. Some clones are missing from TCRdb's copy, which holds only in-frame ones; the method was immunoSEQ multiplex PCR. Of more than 85,000 clones listed, roughly three quarters are singletons. The sequencing sample was made of PBMCs. The source of these receptors is a male donor in good health and CMV-seronegative. Both conserved end residues are part of each CDR3.

>TRBV27
CASSSDSLTKLAAFF
>TRBV14
CASSNFGGSEAFF
>TRBV19
CASRDIGSTNEKLFF
>TRBV2
CASNRGITLNQPQHF
>TRBV25-1
CASSGSDRGSTEAFF
>TRBV19
CASTLDRAAGQPQHF
>TRBV7-9
CASSLLPREWDTQYF
>TRBV7-2
CASSPGGGAGPYEQYF
>TRBV7-2
CASSLRAGGERAGEQFF
>TRBV30
CAWSGWETQYF
>TRBV9
CASSVAPGGRGDIQYF
>TRBV5-1
CASSLRTGYSGNTIYF
>TRBV19
CASSMGALNTGELFF
>TRBV6-1
CASSDLSGAIKDTQYF
>TRBV6-4
CASSDSYSNTDTQYF
>TRBV5-4
CASSGARASGSTYNEQFF
>TRBV6-4
CASRQDRASESEQFF
>TRBV30
CAWSLTNYGYTF
>TRBV19
CASWGLAGNTGELFF
>TRBV11-3
CASSQFGGATQYF
>TRBV9
CASSVGSSGAREQYF
>TRBV7-8
CASSFQDQETQYF
>TRBV19
CASSIGGGQPQHF
>TRBV6-5
CASSYGGGVKDTEAFF
>TRBV28
CASSPSPGQGIYGYTF
>TRBV19
CASSRQGNSGNTIYF
>TRBV30
CAWSWVTGTSYEQYF
>TRBV5-1
CASSLEGTDPYEQYF
>TRBV4-3
CASSHAGQGTDTIYF
>TRBV25-1
CASSDPPGLAGAGMVQFF
>TRBV30
CAWSVRGFRGPNTGELFF
>TRBV6-1
CASSDSSGNTIYF
>TRBV2
CASSLQGSLNYGYTF
>TRBV28
CASSLFGSPTSNQPQHF
>TRBV11-3
CASSPSQGPKNIQYF
>TRBV4-2
CASSRDRDPYNEQFF
>TRBV5-3
CARSLRVPGQGYLPPSSGANVLTF
>TRBV10-1
CASSITPDTGELFF
>TRBV6-1
CASSPQDRDTDTQYF
>TRBV27
CASRPTSGFQETQYF
>TRBV7-3
CASSSTGLPETQYF
>TRBV19
CASSITPSGVGYGYTF
>TRBV28
CASSSPGLAGIIGIRNEQFF
>TRBV19
CASSILAGTNEQFF